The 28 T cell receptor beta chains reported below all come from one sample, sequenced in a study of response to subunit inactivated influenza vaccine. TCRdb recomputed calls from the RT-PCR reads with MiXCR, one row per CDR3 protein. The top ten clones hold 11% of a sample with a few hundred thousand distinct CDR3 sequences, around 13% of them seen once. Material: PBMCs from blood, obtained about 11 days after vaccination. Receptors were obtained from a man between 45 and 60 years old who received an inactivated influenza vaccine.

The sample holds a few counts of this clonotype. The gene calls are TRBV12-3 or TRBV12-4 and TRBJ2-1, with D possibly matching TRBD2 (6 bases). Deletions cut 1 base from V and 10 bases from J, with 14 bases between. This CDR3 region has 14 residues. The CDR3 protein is CASSLVASAGEQFF. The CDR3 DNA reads TGTGCCAGCAGTTTAGTGGCTAGCGCAGGGGAGCAGTTCTTC.

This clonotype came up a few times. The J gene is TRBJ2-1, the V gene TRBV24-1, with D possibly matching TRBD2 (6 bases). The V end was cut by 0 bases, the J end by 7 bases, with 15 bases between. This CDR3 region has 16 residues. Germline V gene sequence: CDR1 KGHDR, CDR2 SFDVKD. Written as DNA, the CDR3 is TGTGCCACCAGTGATTTGTGGAATAGCGGTAGGAATGAGCAGTTCTTC. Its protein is CATSDLWNSGRNEQFF.

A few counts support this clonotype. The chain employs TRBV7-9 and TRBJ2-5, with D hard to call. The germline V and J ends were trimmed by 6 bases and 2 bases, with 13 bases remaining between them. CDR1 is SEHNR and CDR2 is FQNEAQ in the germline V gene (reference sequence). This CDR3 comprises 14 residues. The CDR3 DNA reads TGTGCCAGCAGAGCCTCGGACGGACAAGAGACCCAGTACTTC. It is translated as CASRASDGQETQYF.

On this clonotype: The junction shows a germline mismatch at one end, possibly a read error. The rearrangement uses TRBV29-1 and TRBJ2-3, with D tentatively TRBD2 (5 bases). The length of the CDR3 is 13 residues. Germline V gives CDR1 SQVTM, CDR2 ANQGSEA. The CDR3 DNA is TGCAGCGTTGATTTGGCTAGCATAGATACGCAGTATTTT. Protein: CSVDLASIDTQYF.

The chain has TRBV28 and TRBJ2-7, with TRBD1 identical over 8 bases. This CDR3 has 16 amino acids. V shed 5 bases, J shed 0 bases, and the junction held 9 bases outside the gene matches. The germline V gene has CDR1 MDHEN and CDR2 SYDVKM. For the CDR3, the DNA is TGTGCCAGCAGTCCAAGGACAGGGCCAAGCTCCTACGAGCAGTACTTC. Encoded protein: CASSPRTGPSSYEQYF.

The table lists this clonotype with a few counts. This chain's CDR3 is CASSPGMETQYF. The CDR3, as DNA: TGTGCCAGCTCACCAGGGATGGAGACCCAGTACTTC. V usage is TRBV18 and J usage is TRBJ2-5; D is unclear. The CDR3 totals 12 residues. With 2 bases removed from V and 5 bases from J, the gap between germline ends came to 6 bases. Germline values: CDR1 KGHSH, CDR2 LQKENI.

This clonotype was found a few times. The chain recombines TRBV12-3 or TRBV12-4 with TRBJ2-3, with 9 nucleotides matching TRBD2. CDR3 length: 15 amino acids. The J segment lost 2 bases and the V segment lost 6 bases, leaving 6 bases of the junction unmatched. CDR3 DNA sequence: TGTGCCAGCAGCCAGATAGCGGGGGTCACAGATACGCAGTATTTT. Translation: CASSQIAGVTDTQYF.

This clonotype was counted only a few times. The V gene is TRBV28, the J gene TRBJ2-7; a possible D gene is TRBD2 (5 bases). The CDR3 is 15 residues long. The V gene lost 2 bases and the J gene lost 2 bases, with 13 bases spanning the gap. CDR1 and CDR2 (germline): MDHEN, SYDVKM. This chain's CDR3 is CASSLQHGITYEQYF. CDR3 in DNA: TGTGCCAGCAGTTTACAACACGGGATAACCTACGAGCAGTACTTC.

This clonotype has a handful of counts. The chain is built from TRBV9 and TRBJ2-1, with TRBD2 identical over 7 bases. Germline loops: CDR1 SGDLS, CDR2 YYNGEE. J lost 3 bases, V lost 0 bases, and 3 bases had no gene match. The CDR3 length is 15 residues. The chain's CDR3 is CASSVGRGNYNEQFF. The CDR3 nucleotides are TGTGCCAGCAGCGTAGGGCGGGGGAACTACAATGAGCAGTTCTTC.

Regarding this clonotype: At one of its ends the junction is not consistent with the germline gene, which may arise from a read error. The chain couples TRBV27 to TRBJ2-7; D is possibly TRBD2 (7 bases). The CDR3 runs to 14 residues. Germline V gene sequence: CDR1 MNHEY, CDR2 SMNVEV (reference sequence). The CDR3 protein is CASSLRRGAYKQYF. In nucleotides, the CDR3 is TGTGCCAGCAGCCTCCGCCGGGGGGCCTACAAGCAGTACTTC.

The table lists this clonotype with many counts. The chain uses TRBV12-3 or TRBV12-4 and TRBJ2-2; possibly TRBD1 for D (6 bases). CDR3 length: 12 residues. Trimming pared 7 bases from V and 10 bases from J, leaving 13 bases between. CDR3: CASTPQGQELFF. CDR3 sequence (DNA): TGTGCCAGCACCCCTCAGGGGCAGGAGCTGTTTTTT.

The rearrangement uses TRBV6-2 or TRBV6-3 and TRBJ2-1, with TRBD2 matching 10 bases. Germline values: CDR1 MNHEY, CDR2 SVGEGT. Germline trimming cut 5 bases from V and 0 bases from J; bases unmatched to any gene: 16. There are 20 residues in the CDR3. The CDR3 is CASSLGGSGGTLSSYNEQFF. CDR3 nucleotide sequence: TGTGCCAGCAGTCTGGGGGGTAGCGGGGGGACCCTGAGCTCCTACAATGAGCAGTTCTTC.

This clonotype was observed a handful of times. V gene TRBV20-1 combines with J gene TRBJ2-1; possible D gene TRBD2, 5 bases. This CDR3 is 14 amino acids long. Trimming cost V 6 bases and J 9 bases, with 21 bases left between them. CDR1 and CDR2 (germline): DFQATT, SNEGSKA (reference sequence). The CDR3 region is CSAGKALGRGEQFF. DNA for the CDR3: TGCAGTGCAGGCAAAGCACTCGGTCGGGGTGAGCAGTTCTTC.

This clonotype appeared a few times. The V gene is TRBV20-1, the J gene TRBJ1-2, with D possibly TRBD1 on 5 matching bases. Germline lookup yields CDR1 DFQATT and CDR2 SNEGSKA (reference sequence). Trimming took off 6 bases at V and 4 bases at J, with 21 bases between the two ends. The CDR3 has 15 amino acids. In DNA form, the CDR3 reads TGCAGTGCCAGATCCGGGACTATGATAGGCTATGGCTACACCTTC. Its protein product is CSARSGTMIGYGYTF.

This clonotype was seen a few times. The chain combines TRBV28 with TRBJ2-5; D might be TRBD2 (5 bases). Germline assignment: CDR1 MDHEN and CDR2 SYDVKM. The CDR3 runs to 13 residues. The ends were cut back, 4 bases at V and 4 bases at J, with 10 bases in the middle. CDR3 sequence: CASSWRQSETQYF. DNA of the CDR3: TGTGCCAGCAGTTGGAGGCAGTCAGAGACCCAGTACTTC.

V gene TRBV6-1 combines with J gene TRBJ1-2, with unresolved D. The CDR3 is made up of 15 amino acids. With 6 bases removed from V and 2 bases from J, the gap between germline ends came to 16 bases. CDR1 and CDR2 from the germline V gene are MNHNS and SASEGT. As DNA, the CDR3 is TGTGCCAGCAGGTCGACATTAGGGTCGAACTATGGCTACACCTTC. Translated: CASRSTLGSNYGYTF.

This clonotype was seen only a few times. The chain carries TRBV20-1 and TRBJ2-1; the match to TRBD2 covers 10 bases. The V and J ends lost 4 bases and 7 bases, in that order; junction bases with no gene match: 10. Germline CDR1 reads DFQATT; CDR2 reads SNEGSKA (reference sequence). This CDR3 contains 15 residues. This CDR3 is CSAIPGLANLNEQFF. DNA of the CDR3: TGCAGTGCTATACCGGGACTAGCGAACCTGAATGAGCAGTTCTTC.

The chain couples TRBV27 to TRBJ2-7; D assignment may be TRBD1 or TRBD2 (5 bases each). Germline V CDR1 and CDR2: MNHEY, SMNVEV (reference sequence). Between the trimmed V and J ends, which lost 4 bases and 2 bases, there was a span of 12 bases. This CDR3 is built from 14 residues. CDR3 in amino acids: CASSSLTGPYEQYF. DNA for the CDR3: TGTGCCAGCAGTTCTCTGACGGGACCCTACGAGCAGTACTTC.

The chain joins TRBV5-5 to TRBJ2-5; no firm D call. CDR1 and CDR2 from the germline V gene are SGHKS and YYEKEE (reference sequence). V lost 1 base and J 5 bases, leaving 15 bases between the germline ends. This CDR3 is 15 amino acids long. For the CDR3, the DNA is TGTGCCAGCAGCTTGTGGGGTCTCGAGGCGGAGACCCAGTACTTC. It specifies CASSLWGLEAETQYF.

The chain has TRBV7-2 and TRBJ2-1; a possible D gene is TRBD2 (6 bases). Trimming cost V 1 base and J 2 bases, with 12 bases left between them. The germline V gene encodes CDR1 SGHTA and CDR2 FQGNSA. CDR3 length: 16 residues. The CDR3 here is CASSLDRDWTYNEQFF. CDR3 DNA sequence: TGTGCCAGCAGCTTAGACCGGGACTGGACCTACAATGAGCAGTTCTTC.

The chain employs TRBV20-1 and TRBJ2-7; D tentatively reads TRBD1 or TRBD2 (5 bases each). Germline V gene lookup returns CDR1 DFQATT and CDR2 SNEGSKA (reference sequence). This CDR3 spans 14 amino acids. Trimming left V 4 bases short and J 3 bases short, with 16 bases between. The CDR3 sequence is CSAITREGRYEQYF. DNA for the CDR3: TGCAGTGCTATTACACGAGAGGGGCGCTACGAGCAGTACTTC.

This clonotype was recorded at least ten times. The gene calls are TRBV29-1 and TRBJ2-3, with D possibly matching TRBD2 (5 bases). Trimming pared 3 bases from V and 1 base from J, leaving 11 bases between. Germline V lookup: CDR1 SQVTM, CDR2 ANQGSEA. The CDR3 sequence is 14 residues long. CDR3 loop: CSVELGVRTDTQYF. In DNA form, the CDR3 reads TGCAGCGTTGAGCTGGGAGTTCGCACAGATACGCAGTATTTT.

In DNA, the CDR3 is TGTGCCAGCAGCTTATCGACATTCTACAATGAGCAGTTCTTC. Encoded protein: CASSLSTFYNEQFF. The rearrangement uses TRBV7-8 and TRBJ2-1; D is unclear. The CDR3 loop spans 14 amino acids. V lost 2 bases, J lost 3 bases, and 8 bases lay in between. CDR1 is SGHVS and CDR2 is FQNEAQ in the germline V gene.

The CDR3 is CASSARTGKNGYTF. CDR3 DNA sequence: TGTGCCAGCAGCGCCCGGACAGGGAAAAATGGCTACACCTTC. The chain recombines TRBV21-1 with TRBJ1-2; no DNA check was done on the table's D call, TRBD1. TRBV21-1 is a recognized pseudogene. The CDR3 has 14 residues.

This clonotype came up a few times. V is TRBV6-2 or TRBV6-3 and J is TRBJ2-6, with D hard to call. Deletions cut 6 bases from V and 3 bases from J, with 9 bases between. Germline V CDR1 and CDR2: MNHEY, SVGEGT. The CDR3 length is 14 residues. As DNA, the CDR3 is TGTGCCAGCAGCATGGGCGGTGGGGCCAACGTCCTGACTTTC. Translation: CASSMGGGANVLTF.

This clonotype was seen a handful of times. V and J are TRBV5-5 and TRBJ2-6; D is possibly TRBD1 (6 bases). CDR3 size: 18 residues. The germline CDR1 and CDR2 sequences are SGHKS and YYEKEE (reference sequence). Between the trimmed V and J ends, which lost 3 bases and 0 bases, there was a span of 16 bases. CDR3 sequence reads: CASSSSGQLISGANVLTF. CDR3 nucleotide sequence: TGTGCCAGCAGCTCCTCGGGACAACTTATCTCTGGGGCCAACGTCCTGACTTTC. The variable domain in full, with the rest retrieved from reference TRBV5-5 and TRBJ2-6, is DAGVTQSPTHLIKTRGQQVTLRCSPISGHKSVSWYQQVLGQGPQFIFQYYEKEERGRGNFPDRFSARQFPNYSSELNVNALLLGDSALYLCASSSSGQLISGANVLTFGAGSRLTVL.

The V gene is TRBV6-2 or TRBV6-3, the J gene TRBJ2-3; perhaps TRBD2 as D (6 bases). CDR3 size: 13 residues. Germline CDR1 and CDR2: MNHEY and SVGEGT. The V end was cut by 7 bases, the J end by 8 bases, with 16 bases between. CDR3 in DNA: TGTGCCAGCACCCCGGGAGCAGTTGGTACGCAGTATTTT. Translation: CASTPGAVGTQYF.

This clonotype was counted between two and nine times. CDR3 coding DNA: TGTGCCAGCAGTCAAACCCGGACAGGGCAGGGGGGCGGCTACACCTTC. It yields the protein CASSQTRTGQGGGYTF. The V and J genes are TRBV6-1 and TRBJ1-2; 8 bases are shared with TRBD1. V lost 5 bases to trimming and J lost 8 bases; unmatched junction nucleotides: 16. Germline lookup yields CDR1 MNHNS and CDR2 SASEGT. CDR3 size: 16 residues.